This T cell receptor (beta chain) was observed in a study of blood T cell repertoires in COVID-19. As for the study in general: Samples came from the United States, Italy and Spain, spanning acute and convalescent COVID-19. The cDNA or gDNA used as material had been derived from T cells, B-cell-depleted T cells, or PBMCs.

Germline V gives CDR1 LNHDA, CDR2 SQIVND (reference sequence). CDR3 length: 13 residues. The ends were cut back, 9 bases at V and 0 bases at J, with 9 bases in the middle. Authors' processing steps: How many nucleated cells were present was estimated from reference gene primer amplification. Libraries were prepared by immunoSEQ multiplex PCR; TCRdb keeps only in-frame clonotypes and omits some of them. The V and J calls and clone size are taken from that table; D and trimming were inferred from the DNA. The table records 200,000 to 250,000 clones, roughly 88% of them present only once. The genes are TRBV19 and TRBJ1-5, with D possibly being TRBD1 (6 bases). This clonotype was sampled from a man aged 50-60 years with active or convalescent COVID-19. The sample comprised peripheral blood. The CDR3 region is CASTGYSNQPQHF. CDR3 DNA: TGTGCCAGCACAGGGTATAGCAATCAGCCCCAGCATTTT. Supplemented by reference TRBV19 and TRBJ1-5, the full variable domain reads DGGITQSPKYLFRKEGQNVTLSCEQNLNHDAMYWYRQDPGQGLRLIYYSQIVNDFQKGDIAEGYSVSREKKESFPLTVTSAQKNPTAFYLCASTGYSNQPQHFGDGTRLSIL.